The subject of this entry is one TCR beta chain. Its antigen is as yet unknown. Some clones are missing from TCRdb's copy, which holds only in-frame ones; the method was immunoSEQ multiplex PCR. The table has fewer than 250,000 clones, roughly 84% seen once. These data belong to a study of cytomegalovirus exposure and HLA in healthy donors. Germline-derived CDR1 and CDR2 are GTSNPN and SVGIG (reference sequence). This CDR3 has 13 residues. V was cut by 2 bases and J by 1 base, with 8 bases left in between. Separation from the roughly 670-subject first cohort characterized the approximately 120-subject validation cohort, to which the donors belonged. Study-level results: Among the CMV-associated chains, a few were confirmed in vitro as specific for CMV antigens.

This chain uses TRBV30 with TRBJ1-1; D remains ambiguous. The sequenced sample consisted of PBMCs. This TCR was sampled from a woman aged 25 to 39 in good health and CMV-seropositive. CDR3 region: CAWSHTRNTEAFF. Written as DNA, the CDR3 is TGTGCCTGGAGTCACACAAGGAACACTGAAGCTTTCTTT.